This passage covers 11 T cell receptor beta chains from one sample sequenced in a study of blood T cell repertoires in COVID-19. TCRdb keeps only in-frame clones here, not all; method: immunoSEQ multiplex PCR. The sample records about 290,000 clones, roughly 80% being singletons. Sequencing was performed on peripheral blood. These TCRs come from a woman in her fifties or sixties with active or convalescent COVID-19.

The CDR3 sequence is CASSLGQGNSGFF. The CDR3 nucleotides are TGTGCCAGCAGCTTAGGACAGGGGAACTCAGGATTCTTC. The V gene is TRBV7-9, the J gene TRBJ2-1; 8 bases align to TRBD1. Germline-derived CDR1 and CDR2 are SEHNR and FQNEAQ (reference sequence). V gave up 1 base and J gave up 16 bases; unmatched junction bases: 9. This CDR3 contains 13 residues.

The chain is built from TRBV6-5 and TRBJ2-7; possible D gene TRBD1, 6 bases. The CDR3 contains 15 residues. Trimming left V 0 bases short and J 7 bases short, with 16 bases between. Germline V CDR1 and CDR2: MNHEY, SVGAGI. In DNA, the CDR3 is TGTGCCAGCAGTTACTCGTCGCCAGGGGAAGGGGAGCAGTACTTC. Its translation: CASSYSSPGEGEQYF.

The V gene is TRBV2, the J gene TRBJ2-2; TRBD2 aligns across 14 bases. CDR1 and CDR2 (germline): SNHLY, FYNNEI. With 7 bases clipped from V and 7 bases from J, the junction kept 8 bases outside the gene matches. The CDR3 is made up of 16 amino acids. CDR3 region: CASTEGLAGANGELFF. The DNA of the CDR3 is TGTGCCAGCACCGAGGGACTAGCGGGAGCTAACGGGGAGCTGTTTTTT.

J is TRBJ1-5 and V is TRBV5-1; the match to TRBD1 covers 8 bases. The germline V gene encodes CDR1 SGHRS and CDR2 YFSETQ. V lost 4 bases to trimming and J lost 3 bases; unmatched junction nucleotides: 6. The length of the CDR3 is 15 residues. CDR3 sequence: CASSPQGGINQPQHF. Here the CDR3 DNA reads TGCGCCAGCAGCCCACAGGGGGGAATCAATCAGCCCCAGCATTTT.

This CDR3 reads CASSQVGDEQYF. The CDR3 DNA reads as TGTGCCAGCAGCCAAGTAGGGGACGAGCAGTACTTC. The chain recombines TRBV3-1 (or the pseudogene TRBV3-2) with TRBJ2-7; perhaps TRBD1 as D (5 bases). The germline V gene has CDR1 LGHDT and CDR2 YNNKEL (reference sequence). The CDR3 contains 12 residues. The germline V and J ends were trimmed by 1 base and 5 bases, with 6 bases remaining between them.

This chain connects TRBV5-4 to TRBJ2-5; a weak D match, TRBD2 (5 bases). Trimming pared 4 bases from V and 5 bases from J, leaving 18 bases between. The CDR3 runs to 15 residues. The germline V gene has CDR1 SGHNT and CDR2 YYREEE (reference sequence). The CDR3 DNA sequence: TGTGCCAGCAGCAAGGACGGAGGCTTGTGGGAGACCCAGTACTTC. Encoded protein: CASSKDGGLWETQYF.

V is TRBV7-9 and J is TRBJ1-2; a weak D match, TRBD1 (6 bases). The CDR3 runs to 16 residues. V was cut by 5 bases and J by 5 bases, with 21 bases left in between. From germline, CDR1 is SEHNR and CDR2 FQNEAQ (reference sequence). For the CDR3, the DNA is TGTGCCAGCAGCCAACCTCAGGGGAGAAACGCGTATGGCTACACCTTC. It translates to CASSQPQGRNAYGYTF.

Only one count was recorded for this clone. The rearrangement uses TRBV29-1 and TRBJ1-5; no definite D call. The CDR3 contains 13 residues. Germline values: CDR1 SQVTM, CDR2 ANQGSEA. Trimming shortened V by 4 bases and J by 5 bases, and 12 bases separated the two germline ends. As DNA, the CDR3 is TGCAGCGTTGTTGTGGGCTCGGATCAGCCCCAGCATTTT. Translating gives CSVVVGSDQPQHF.

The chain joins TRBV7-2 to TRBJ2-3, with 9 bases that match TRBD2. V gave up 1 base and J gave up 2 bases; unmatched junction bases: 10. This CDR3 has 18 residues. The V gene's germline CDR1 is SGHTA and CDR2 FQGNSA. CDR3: CASSLEGSGRYLTDTQYF. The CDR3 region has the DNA TGTGCCAGCAGCTTAGAAGGGAGCGGGAGGTACCTCACAGATACGCAGTATTTT.

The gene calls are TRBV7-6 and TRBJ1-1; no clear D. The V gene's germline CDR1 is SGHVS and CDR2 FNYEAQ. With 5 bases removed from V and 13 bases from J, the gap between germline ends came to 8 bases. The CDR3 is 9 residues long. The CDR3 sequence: CASSPLGFF. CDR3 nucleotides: TGTGCCAGCAGCCCCCTCGGTTTCTTT.

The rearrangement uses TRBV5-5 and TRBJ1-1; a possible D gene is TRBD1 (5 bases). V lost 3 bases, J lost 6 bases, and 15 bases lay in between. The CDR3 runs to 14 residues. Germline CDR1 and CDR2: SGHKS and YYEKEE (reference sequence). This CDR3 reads CASSSRQSSPEAFF. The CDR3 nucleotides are TGTGCCAGCAGCTCCCGACAGTCGAGTCCTGAAGCTTTCTTT.